This TCR beta chain is drawn from a study of early T cells in non-severe SARS-CoV-2 infection. Overall study: Sequencing targeted bulk RNA from unsorted whole blood, leaving chains unpaired. Findings and caveats of the study: Using VDJdb, the matching emphasized anti-spike CD8 responses while missing private and CD4 specificities.

This clonotype was seen a handful of times. Its antigen is unknown. V was shortened by 0 bases and J by 11 bases, with 13 bases between the two germline ends. In germline, CDR1 is SGHDT, CDR2 YYEEEE. The CDR3 is made up of 13 amino acids. Researchers attached unique molecular identifiers to individual cDNA molecules. TCRdb reanalysed the 5' RACE reads using MiXCR and keeps one entry per CDR3 protein. Of 55,000 to 80,000 distinct CDR3 sequences in the sample, 12% were seen once. This sequence was found in an adult who was a healthcare worker with PCR-confirmed SARS-CoV-2 infection or an uninfected control (not recorded which). The chain has TRBV5-6 and TRBJ2-3; no clear D. The specimen sequenced was whole blood. CDR3 in amino acids: CASSLDEGIKQYF. As DNA, the CDR3 is TGTGCCAGCAGCTTGGATGAAGGGATCAAGCAGTATTTT.